Below are 21 T cell receptor beta chains sequenced from a single sample in a study of cytomegalovirus exposure and HLA in healthy donors. Sequencing was performed with immunoSEQ multiplex PCR; in TCRdb, only in-frame clones are kept and a portion is missing. The table shows roughly 130,000 clones, with around 85% occurring only once. Sequenced sample: PBMCs. These receptors all stem from a man younger than 30 in good health and CMV-seronegative.

The rearrangement links TRBV9 to TRBJ1-5; D uncertain. The V end lost 1 base, the J end lost 0 bases, and 17 bases lay between the germline ends. The CDR3 is 18 residues long. Per germline, CDR1 SGDLS and CDR2 YYNGEE. The CDR3 protein is CASSVLPRSTYSNQPQHF. CDR3 DNA: TGTGCCAGCAGCGTACTTCCCCGGAGTACCTATAGCAATCAGCCCCAGCATTTT.

The CDR3 DNA sequence: TGTGCCAGCAGCCCCGAGGGTGGTGAGCAGTTCTTC. Protein product: CASSPEGGEQFF. The chain uses TRBV27 and TRBJ2-1; TRBD2 is a possible D gene (5 bases). Germline V gives CDR1 MNHEY, CDR2 SMNVEV (reference sequence). Between the trimmed V and J ends, which lost 6 bases and 9 bases, there was a span of 12 bases. There are 12 residues in the CDR3.

V usage is TRBV6-1 and J usage is TRBJ1-3, with D possibly matching TRBD1 (5 bases). Trimming pared 6 bases from V and 1 base from J, leaving 10 bases between. In germline, CDR1 is MNHNS, CDR2 SASEGT. The CDR3 is 14 residues long. The CDR3 sequence is CASSPGTSGNTIYF. DNA for the CDR3: TGTGCCAGCAGCCCAGGGACTTCTGGAAACACCATATATTTT.

This rearrangement joins TRBV27 to TRBJ2-2; D call uncertain. Trimming stripped 2 bases from V and 5 bases from J, with 6 bases between. The CDR3 totals 13 residues. In germline, CDR1 is MNHEY, CDR2 SMNVEV (reference sequence). The CDR3 nucleotides are TGTGCCAGCAGTTTAATCGGGACCGGGGAGCTGTTTTTT. Its translation is CASSLIGTGELFF.

J is TRBJ1-1 and V is TRBV25-1; perhaps TRBD1 as D (6 bases). V lost 0 bases, J lost 5 bases, and 19 bases lay in between. The CDR3 covers 17 residues. Per germline, CDR1 MGHDK and CDR2 SYGVNS. The CDR3, as DNA: TGTGCCAGCAGTGAATATGCTATCCCAGGGGAAGGTACTGAAGCTTTCTTT. This translates into CASSEYAIPGEGTEAFF.

This chain uses TRBV18 with TRBJ2-3; D perhaps matches TRBD2 (5 bases). The CDR3 is 16 amino acids. Germline CDR1 KGHSH, CDR2 LQKENI. V shed 0 bases and J shed 6 bases, with 16 bases lying between them. CDR3: CASSPPFWGVEDTQYF. DNA of the CDR3: TGTGCCAGCTCACCACCATTTTGGGGAGTAGAGGATACGCAGTATTTT.

The chain joins TRBV28 to TRBJ2-2, with TRBD2 identical over 9 bases. CDR3 size: 16 residues. Germline values: CDR1 MDHEN, CDR2 SYDVKM. After removal of 7 bases from V and 3 bases from J, the junction contained 9 bases not matched to a gene. The CDR3 here is CASMELAGSYTGELFF. CDR3 DNA sequence: TGTGCCAGCATGGAACTAGCGGGCTCTTACACCGGGGAGCTGTTTTTT.

The rearrangement uses TRBV28 and TRBJ2-7, with D hard to call. Trimming removed 5 bases from V and 5 bases from J, with 13 bases in between. The CDR3 sequence is 13 residues long. CDR1 MDHEN and CDR2 SYDVKM come from the germline V gene. CDR3: CASSQAPENEQYF. Here the CDR3 DNA reads TGTGCCAGCAGTCAGGCTCCTGAAAACGAGCAGTACTTC.

This clone showed up just once. The chain joins TRBV5-1 to TRBJ2-5, with a possible D match to TRBD2 (5 bases). This CDR3 contains 15 residues. Trimming left V 4 bases short and J 5 bases short, with 18 bases between. Germline V CDR1 and CDR2: SGHRS, YFSETQ. The DNA of the CDR3 is TGCGCCAGCAGCGGCCCAAGGGCCGGGATGGAGACCCAGTACTTC. Its translation: CASSGPRAGMETQYF.

V is TRBV5-1 and J is TRBJ2-7; possible D gene TRBD1, 5 bases. Looked up from germline, CDR1 is SGHRS and CDR2 is YFSETQ. V was clipped by 2 bases and J by 3 bases, with 6 bases between them. The CDR3 length is 12 residues. In nucleotides, the CDR3 is TGCGCCAGCAGCTTTCAGGGCTACGAGCAGTACTTC. It codes for CASSFQGYEQYF.

This rearrangement joins TRBV11-3 to TRBJ2-1; 9 bases are shared with TRBD2. V dropped 2 bases and J dropped 2; count of bases not matched to a gene: 10. Germline loops: CDR1 SGHNT, CDR2 YENEEA. The CDR3 runs 18 residues. The CDR3 spells CASSLPPPLAGTYNEQFF. The CDR3 nucleotides read TGTGCCAGCAGCTTACCCCCACCGCTAGCGGGAACCTACAATGAGCAGTTCTTC.

This chain links TRBV9 with TRBJ2-1, with TRBD2 matching 11 bases. The V gene end was trimmed by 0 bases and the J gene end by 7 bases; junction bases not matched to a gene: 3. This CDR3 spans 15 amino acids. CDR1 SGDLS and CDR2 YYNGEE come from the germline V gene. CDR3 residues: CASSVGLAGLNEQFF. CDR3 sequence (DNA): TGTGCCAGCAGCGTAGGACTAGCGGGATTAAATGAGCAGTTCTTC.

The chain joins TRBV5-1 to TRBJ2-3; D is possibly TRBD2 (7 bases). Trimming took off 3 bases at V and 4 bases at J, with 21 bases between the two ends. Germline V gene sequence: CDR1 SGHRS, CDR2 YFSETQ. This CDR3 comprises 17 residues. For the CDR3, the DNA is TGCGCCAGCAGCTCCTCATTGGGGGGGCGCGGGGCAGATACGCAGTATTTT. Protein: CASSSSLGGRGADTQYF. Drawing the rest from reference TRBV5-1 and TRBJ2-3, the complete variable domain is KAGVTQTPRYLIKTRGQQVTLSCSPISGHRSVSWYQQTPGQGLQFLFEYFSETQRNKGNFPGRFSGRQFSNSRSEMNVSTLELGDSALYLCASSSSLGGRGADTQYFGPGTRLTVL.

This clone was seen just once. V gene TRBV29-1 combines with J gene TRBJ1-3, with D hard to call. There are 13 residues in the CDR3. Between the trimmed V and J ends, which lost 1 base and 5 bases, there was a span of 9 bases. Germline V gene lookup returns CDR1 SQVTM and CDR2 ANQGSEA. In nucleotides, the CDR3 is TGCAGCGTTGAAGGAGGGCACAGAAACACCATATATTTT. This gives the protein CSVEGGHRNTIYF.

The chain carries TRBV4-3 and TRBJ1-4; tentative D call: TRBD1 (6 bases). Germline values: CDR1 LGHNA, CDR2 YSLEER. The CDR3 contains 14 residues. Deletions cut 4 bases from V and 10 bases from J, with 16 bases between. CDR3 sequence (DNA): TGCGCCAGCAGCCCCGAAGAACAGGGTAGAAAACTGTTTTTT. Protein product: CASSPEEQGRKLFF.

The chain couples TRBV13 to TRBJ2-3, with 8 bases lining up with TRBD1. Germline values: CDR1 PRHDT, CDR2 FYEKMQ (reference sequence). The CDR3 length is 16 residues. J gave up 4 bases and V 6 bases, and 12 bases lay outside the gene matches. The CDR3 nucleotides are TGTGCCAGCAGTTCCCTCCCGGACAGGGAATCAGATACGCAGTATTTT. Its translation is CASSSLPDRESDTQYF. Together with reference TRBV13 and TRBJ2-3, the CDR3 gives the full variable domain: AAGVIQSPRHLIKEKRETATLKCYPIPRHDTVYWYQQGPGQDPQFLISFYEKMQSDKGSIPDRFSAQQFSDYHSELNMSSLELGDSALYFCASSSLPDRESDTQYFGPGTRLTVL.

This sequence joins TRBV4-2 and TRBJ1-1; D not resolved. Per germline, CDR1 LGHNA and CDR2 YNFKEQ. This CDR3 is built from 14 residues. Trimming stripped 4 bases from V and 4 bases from J, with 13 bases between. CDR3 sequence (DNA): TGTGCCAGCAGCCGCAGCGGGGAGGGCACTGAAGCTTTCTTT. Residues: CASSRSGEGTEAFF.

The rearrangement uses TRBV27 and TRBJ2-5, with 7 positions matching TRBD1. Looked up from germline, CDR1 is MNHEY and CDR2 is SMNVEV (reference sequence). The CDR3 is 13 residues long. V dropped 6 bases and J dropped 7; count of bases not matched to a gene: 8. CDR3 DNA: TGTGCCAGCAGCCTACAGGGGCCTGGGACCCAGTACTTC. It yields the protein CASSLQGPGTQYF.

The genes are TRBV10-3 and TRBJ2-6; D uncertain. V was trimmed by 4 bases and J by 0 bases, leaving 4 bases between them. Germline CDR1 is ENHRY and CDR2 is SYGVKD. This CDR3 is built from 14 residues. The CDR3 DNA reads as TGTGCCATCAGTGGGAGCTCTGGGGCCAACGTCCTGACTTTC. Protein product: CAISGSSGANVLTF.

This chain uses TRBV5-5 with TRBJ2-7; the match to TRBD1 covers 8 bases. Germline V CDR1 and CDR2: SGHKS, YYEKEE (reference sequence). V gave up 8 bases and J gave up 6 bases; unmatched junction bases: 4. The CDR3 contains 11 residues. The chain's CDR3 is CASGQGAEQYF. CDR3 DNA: TGTGCCAGTGGGCAGGGGGCCGAGCAGTACTTC.

This chain links TRBV9 with TRBJ1-1, with 7 bases fitting TRBD1. V was pared by 1 base and J by 5 bases, with 2 bases of the junction left unmatched. The CDR3 is made up of 13 amino acids. Germline V gene lookup returns CDR1 SGDLS and CDR2 YYNGEE. The CDR3 spells CASSVTQGTEAFF. The CDR3 DNA reads as TGTGCCAGCAGCGTAACACAGGGGACTGAAGCTTTCTTT.